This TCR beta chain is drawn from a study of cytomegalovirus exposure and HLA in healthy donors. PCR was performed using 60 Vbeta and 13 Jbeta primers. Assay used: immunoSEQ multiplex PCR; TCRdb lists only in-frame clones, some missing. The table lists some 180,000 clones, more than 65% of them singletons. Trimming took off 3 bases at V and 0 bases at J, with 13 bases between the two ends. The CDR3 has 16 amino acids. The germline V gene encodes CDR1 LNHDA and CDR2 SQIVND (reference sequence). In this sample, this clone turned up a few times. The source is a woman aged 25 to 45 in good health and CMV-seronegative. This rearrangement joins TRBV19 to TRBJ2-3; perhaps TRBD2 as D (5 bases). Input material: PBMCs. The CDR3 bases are TGTGCCAGTAGTATGAGGGCGGTTACTAGCACAGATACGCAGTATTTT. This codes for CASSMRAVTSTDTQYF.